This T cell receptor beta chain was captured by sequencing in a study of blood T cell repertoires in COVID-19. About the research overall: T cells, B-cell-depleted T cells, or PBMCs provided the cDNA or gDNA that served as material.

Method: immunoSEQ multiplex PCR; TCRdb's copy keeps in-frame clones and lacks some. The table has approximately 60,000 clones, around 84% seen once. Per the germline V gene, CDR1 is MGHRA and CDR2 is YSYEKL. The CDR3 totals 20 residues. The junction had 10 bases not matched to a gene; V was cut back by 0 bases and J by 1 base. The receptor was derived from a man in his 70s with active COVID-19. Material: peripheral blood. The rearrangement joins TRBV4-1 to TRBJ1-5; 12 nucleotides agree with TRBD1. The CDR3, as DNA: TGCGCCAGCAGCCAAGATGGGGGGACAGGGGGCCGGAAGAGCAATCAGCCCCAGCATTTT. It encodes CASSQDGGTGGRKSNQPQHF.